This passage covers 16 T cell receptor beta chains from one sample sequenced in a study of T cells after yellow fever vaccination (dated by TCRdb to the late 2010s). The treatment or condition label corresponds to: live attenuated yellow fever vaccine strain. The library relied on 5' RACE. This sample was sequenced with an Illumina HiSeq 2500. TCRdb trimmed public reads at Q25 via fastp, called clones via MiXCR and kept in-frame beta chains. One record per CDR3 amino acid sequence lists the most common genes and DNA. This sample gives 50,000 to 65,000 distinct CDR3 sequences in total; less than 8% of them show up just once. The ten biggest clones cover approximately 25% of the sample. The material was CD8+ T cells not binding an NS4B(214-222) dextramer, sorted from PBMCs, obtained roughly 47 days after the first yellow fever vaccination. Interpreted using the paper, the cell subset or site label stands for: NS4B epitope dextramer-negative CD8 T cells. These receptors all come from a man between 18 and 29 years old who received the YFV17D yellow fever vaccine.

The chain carries TRBV13 and TRBJ2-1; D is perhaps TRBD2 (7 bases). The CDR3 totals 15 residues. The V gene lost 3 bases and the J gene lost 8 bases, with 17 bases spanning the gap. CDR1 is PRHDT, CDR2 FYEKMQ, per germline (reference sequence). The CDR3 DNA sequence: TGTGCCAGCAGCTTCGGGGGGTTAAGGGGGGATGAGCAGTTCTTC. It translates to CASSFGGLRGDEQFF.

V and J are TRBV20-1 and TRBJ2-1, with no clear D. CDR3 size: 12 residues. The germline V gene has CDR1 DFQATT and CDR2 SNEGSKA (reference sequence). V dropped 0 bases and J dropped 8 bases, with 8 bases sitting between them. CDR3 DNA sequence: TGCAGTGCTAGAGATGAAGGCTATGAGCAGTTCTTC. As protein: CSARDEGYEQFF.

The chain joins TRBV20-1 to TRBJ2-1; 7 nucleotides match TRBD2. V trimming: 3 bases; J trimming: 8 bases; junction bases outside the gene matches: 7. Germline lookup yields CDR1 DFQATT and CDR2 SNEGSKA (reference sequence). CDR3 length: 13 amino acids. The CDR3 DNA follows: TGCAGTGCTAGGTTCCGGGGGGACCATGAGCAGTTCTTC. Protein product: CSARFRGDHEQFF.

The chain links TRBV7-6 to TRBJ2-7, with D unclear. CDR1 is SGHVS and CDR2 is FNYEAQ in the germline V gene. This CDR3 contains 15 residues. V dropped 3 bases and J dropped 2 bases, with 14 bases sitting between them. In DNA, the CDR3 is TGTGCCAGCAGCTTGGATCGGAACAGCCCCTACGAGCAGTACTTC. The encoded protein is CASSLDRNSPYEQYF.

The table lists this clonotype with many counts. This chain links TRBV4-1 with TRBJ1-1; 9 nucleotides agree with TRBD1. This CDR3 is 14 amino acids long. Germline V gene data show CDR1 as MGHRA and CDR2 as YSYEKL. After removal of 1 base from V and 5 bases from J, the junction contained 2 bases not matched to a gene. The CDR3 is CASSQGTGATEAFF. CDR3 nucleotides: TGCGCCAGCAGCCAAGGGACAGGGGCGACTGAAGCTTTCTTT.

A single count supports this clonotype. The genes are TRBV7-9 and TRBJ1-1; D gene ambiguous. V lost 4 bases and J lost 6, with 18 bases in between. The V gene's germline CDR1 is SEHNR and CDR2 FQNEAQ (reference sequence). CDR3 length equals 15 residues. The CDR3 spells CASSSQAGPVSEAFF. In nucleotides, the CDR3 is TGTGCCAGCAGCTCCCAGGCTGGACCCGTATCTGAAGCTTTCTTT. Looking up the rest from reference TRBV7-9 and TRBJ1-1 gives the full variable domain: DTGVSQNPRHKITKRGQNVTFRCDPISEHNRLYWYRQTLGQGPEFLTYFQNEAQLEKSRLLSDRFSAERPKGSFSTLEIQRTEQGDSAMYLCASSSQAGPVSEAFFGQGTRLTVV.

The sample holds many counts of this clonotype. This chain links TRBV11-2 with TRBJ2-5, with D perhaps matching TRBD1 or TRBD2 (5 bases each). Germline values: CDR1 SGHAT, CDR2 FQNNGV. V lost 4 bases, J lost 2 bases, and 14 bases lay in between. CDR3 length: 15 amino acids. The DNA of the CDR3 is TGTGCCAGCAGCTGGGCTTGGGGGATACAAGAGACCCAGTACTTC. It encodes CASSWAWGIQETQYF.

The chain is built from TRBV7-9 and TRBJ2-7; TRBD2 agrees at 11 bases. Looked up from germline, CDR1 is SEHNR and CDR2 is FQNEAQ (reference sequence). V was clipped by 2 bases and J by 2 bases; unmatched bases: 2. The CDR3 is made up of 15 amino acids. The CDR3 nucleotides are TGTGCCAGCAGCTTACTAGCGGGGGGTACCTACGAGCAGTACTTC. Translation: CASSLLAGGTYEQYF.

This clonotype has at least ten counts. V is TRBV2 and J is TRBJ1-5, with 10 bases that match TRBD1. Trimming took 7 bases from V and 0 from J; bases not matched to a gene: 6. The germline V gene encodes CDR1 SNHLY and CDR2 FYNNEI. The CDR3 has 16 amino acids. This CDR3 is CASNDRGLYSNQPQHF. The CDR3 region has the DNA TGTGCCAGCAACGACAGGGGGCTTTATAGCAATCAGCCCCAGCATTTT.

This clonotype was picked up many times. The chain links TRBV20-1 to TRBJ1-2, with TRBD1 identical over 7 bases. V was pared by 5 bases and J by 5 bases, with 5 bases of the junction left unmatched. The germline V gene has CDR1 DFQATT and CDR2 SNEGSKA (reference sequence). This CDR3 spans 12 amino acids. CDR3 DNA sequence: TGCAGTGCTTTGACAGGGAGATATGGCTACACCTTC. Translation gives CSALTGRYGYTF.

In this sample, this clonotype turned up a few times. V is TRBV19 and J is TRBJ1-5; weak D call: TRBD1 (5 bases). V lost 7 bases and J lost 0, with 13 bases in between. The germline V gene has CDR1 LNHDA and CDR2 SQIVND (reference sequence). The CDR3 extends over 15 amino acids. Here the CDR3 reads CASTLGGNSNQPQHF. The CDR3 nucleotides are TGTGCCAGTACTCTCGGGGGGAATAGCAATCAGCCCCAGCATTTT.

A few counts support this clonotype. This rearrangement joins TRBV5-6 to TRBJ2-7; TRBD2 aligns across 8 bases. CDR1 is SGHDT, CDR2 YYEEEE, per germline. The CDR3 is 16 amino acids. After removal of 3 bases from V and 2 bases from J, the junction contained 10 bases not matched to a gene. This CDR3 reads CASSSLRAGAAYEQYF. In nucleotides, the CDR3 is TGTGCCAGCAGCTCACTCCGAGCGGGGGCGGCCTACGAGCAGTACTTC.

In the case of this clonotype: A much larger clone lies a single base off, so this may be a read error. This chain connects TRBV2 to TRBJ1-1; D uncertain. The CDR3 contains 10 residues. Germline CDR1 reads SNHLY; CDR2 reads FYNNEI. Written as DNA, the CDR3 is TGTGTCAGCAGTGAAGGTGAAGCTTTCTTT. Its protein product is CVSSEGEAFF.

This clonotype showed up many times. The genes are TRBV20-1 and TRBJ2-7, with D hard to call. The germline V gene encodes CDR1 DFQATT and CDR2 SNEGSKA (reference sequence). Trimming took off 3 bases at V and 0 bases at J, with 9 bases between the two ends. This CDR3 has 13 amino acids. CDR3 residues: CSASSGSSYEQYF. In nucleotides, the CDR3 is TGCAGTGCTAGTTCCGGAAGCTCCTACGAGCAGTACTTC.

This clonotype was seen many times. The rearrangement links TRBV19 to TRBJ2-7, with 8 nucleotides matching TRBD1. There are 16 residues in the CDR3. Germline V gene sequence: CDR1 LNHDA, CDR2 SQIVND (reference sequence). V lost 5 bases, J lost 5 bases, and 14 bases stayed unmatched. The CDR3 sequence: CASSPQGGQGNDEQYF. In nucleotides, the CDR3 is TGTGCCAGTAGTCCCCAGGGAGGACAGGGTAACGACGAGCAGTACTTC. The variable domain in full, with the rest retrieved from reference TRBV19 and TRBJ2-7, is DGGITQSPKYLFRKEGQNVTLSCEQNLNHDAMYWYRQDPGQGLRLIYYSQIVNDFQKGDIAEGYSVSREKKESFPLTVTSAQKNPTAFYLCASSPQGGQGNDEQYFGPGTRLTVT.

This clonotype was recorded a few times. The rearrangement links TRBV20-1 to TRBJ2-5; D is perhaps TRBD2 (5 bases). The germline CDR1 and CDR2 sequences are DFQATT and SNEGSKA (reference sequence). This CDR3 region has 14 residues. The V end lost 7 bases, the J end lost 5 bases, and 20 bases lay between the germline ends. CDR3 region: CSGGPAGEEETQYF. The CDR3 nucleotides are TGCAGTGGCGGTCCCGCGGGTGAGGAGGAGACCCAGTACTTC.